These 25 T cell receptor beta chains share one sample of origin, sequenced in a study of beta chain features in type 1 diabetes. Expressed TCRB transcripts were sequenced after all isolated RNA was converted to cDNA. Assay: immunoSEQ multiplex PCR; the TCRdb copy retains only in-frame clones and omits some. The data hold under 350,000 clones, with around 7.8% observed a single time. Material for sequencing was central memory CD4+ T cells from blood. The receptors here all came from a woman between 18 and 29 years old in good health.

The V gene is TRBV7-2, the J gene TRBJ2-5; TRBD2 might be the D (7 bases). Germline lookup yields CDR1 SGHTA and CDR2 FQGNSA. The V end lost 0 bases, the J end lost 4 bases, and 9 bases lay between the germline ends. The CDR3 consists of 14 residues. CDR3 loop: CASSLAGGLETQYF. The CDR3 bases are TGTGCCAGCAGCTTAGCGGGGGGGCTAGAGACCCAGTACTTC.

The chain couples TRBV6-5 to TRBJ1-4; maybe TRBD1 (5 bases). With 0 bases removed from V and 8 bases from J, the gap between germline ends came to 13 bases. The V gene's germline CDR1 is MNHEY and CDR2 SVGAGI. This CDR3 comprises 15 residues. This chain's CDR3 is CASSYSGARDEKLFF. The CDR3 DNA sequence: TGTGCCAGCAGTTACTCAGGGGCCCGGGACGAAAAACTGTTTTTT.

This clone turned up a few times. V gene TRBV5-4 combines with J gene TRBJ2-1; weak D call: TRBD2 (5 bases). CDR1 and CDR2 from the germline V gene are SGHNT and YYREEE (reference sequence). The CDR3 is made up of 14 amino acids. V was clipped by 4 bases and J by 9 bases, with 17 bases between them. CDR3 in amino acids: CASSTPTSPTEQFF. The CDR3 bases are TGTGCCAGCAGCACCCCAACTAGTCCAACTGAGCAGTTCTTC.

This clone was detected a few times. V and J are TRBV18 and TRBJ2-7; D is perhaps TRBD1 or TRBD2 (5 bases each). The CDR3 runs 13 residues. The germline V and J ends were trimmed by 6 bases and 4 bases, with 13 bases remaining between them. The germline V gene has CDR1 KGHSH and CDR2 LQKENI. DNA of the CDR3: TGTGCCAGCTCGCCGGGACGGGGATACGAGCAGTACGTC. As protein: CASSPGRGYEQYV.

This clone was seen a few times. This CDR3 reads CASSDGIPDIQYF. In DNA, the CDR3 is TGTGCCAGCAGTGATGGCATACCAGACATTCAGTACTTC. The J gene is TRBJ2-4, the V gene TRBV2; no clear D gene. V was cut by 3 bases and J by 8 bases, with 11 bases left in between. CDR3 length: 13 residues. Germline V lookup: CDR1 SNHLY, CDR2 FYNNEI.

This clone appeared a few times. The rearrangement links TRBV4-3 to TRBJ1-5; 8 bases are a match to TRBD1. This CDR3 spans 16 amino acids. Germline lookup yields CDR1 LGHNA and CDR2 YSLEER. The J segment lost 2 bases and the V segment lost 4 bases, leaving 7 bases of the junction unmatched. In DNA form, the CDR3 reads TGCGCCAGCAGCCCCAGGGGGCCAGAGGGCAATCAGCCCCAGCATTTT. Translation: CASSPRGPEGNQPQHF.

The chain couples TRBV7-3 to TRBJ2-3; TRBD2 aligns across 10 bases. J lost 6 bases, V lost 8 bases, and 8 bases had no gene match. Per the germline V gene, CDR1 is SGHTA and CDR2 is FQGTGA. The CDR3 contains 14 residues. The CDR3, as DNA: TGTGCCAGCGGGCCTAGCGGGGGTATGGATACGCAGTATTTT. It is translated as CASGPSGGMDTQYF.

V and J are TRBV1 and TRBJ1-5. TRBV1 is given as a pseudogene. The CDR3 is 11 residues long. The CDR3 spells CTSSPYPPQHF. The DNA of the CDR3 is TGCACCAGCAGCCCCTATCCGCCCCAGCATTTT.

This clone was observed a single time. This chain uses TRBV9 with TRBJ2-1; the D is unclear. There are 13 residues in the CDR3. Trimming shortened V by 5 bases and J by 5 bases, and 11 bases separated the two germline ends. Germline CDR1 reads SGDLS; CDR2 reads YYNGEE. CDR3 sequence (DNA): TGTGCCAGCAGTGCAAGAATCAACAATGAGCAGTTCTTC. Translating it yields CASSARINNEQFF.

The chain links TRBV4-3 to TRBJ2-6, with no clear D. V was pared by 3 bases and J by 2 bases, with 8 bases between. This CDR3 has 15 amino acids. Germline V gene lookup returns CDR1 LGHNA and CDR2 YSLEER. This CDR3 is CASSHIRTGANVLTF. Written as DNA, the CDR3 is TGCGCCAGCAGCCATATAAGAACTGGGGCCAACGTCCTGACTTTC.

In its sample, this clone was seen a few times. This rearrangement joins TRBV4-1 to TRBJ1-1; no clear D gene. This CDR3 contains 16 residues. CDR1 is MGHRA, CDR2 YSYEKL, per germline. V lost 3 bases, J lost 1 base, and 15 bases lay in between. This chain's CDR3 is CASSHNVGRTNTEAFF. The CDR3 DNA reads TGCGCCAGCAGCCATAATGTAGGCAGAACGAACACTGAAGCTTTCTTT.

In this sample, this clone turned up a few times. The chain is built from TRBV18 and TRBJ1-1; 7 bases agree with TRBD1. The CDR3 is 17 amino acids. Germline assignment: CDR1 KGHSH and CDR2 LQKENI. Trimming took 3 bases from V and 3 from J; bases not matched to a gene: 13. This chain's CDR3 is CASSPVLRGRGDTEAFF. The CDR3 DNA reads TGTGCCAGCTCACCTGTTCTTAGGGGGCGCGGGGACACTGAAGCTTTCTTT.

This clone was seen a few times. CDR3 DNA: TGTGCCAGCAGCCCGCCGGGGGGAGCGGGAGTCAAAAATGAGCAGTTCTTC. As protein: CASSPPGGAGVKNEQFF. The chain couples TRBV7-2 to TRBJ2-1, with 8 positions matching TRBD2. V was clipped by 5 bases and J by 7 bases; unmatched bases: 16. The CDR3 has 17 residues. Germline V CDR1 and CDR2: SGHTA, FQGNSA.

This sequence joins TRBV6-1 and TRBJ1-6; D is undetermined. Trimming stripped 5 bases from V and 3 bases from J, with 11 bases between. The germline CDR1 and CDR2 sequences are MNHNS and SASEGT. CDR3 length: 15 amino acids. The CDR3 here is CASSSRELYNSPLHF. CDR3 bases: TGTGCCAGCAGTTCCCGGGAGCTCTATAATTCACCCCTCCACTTT.

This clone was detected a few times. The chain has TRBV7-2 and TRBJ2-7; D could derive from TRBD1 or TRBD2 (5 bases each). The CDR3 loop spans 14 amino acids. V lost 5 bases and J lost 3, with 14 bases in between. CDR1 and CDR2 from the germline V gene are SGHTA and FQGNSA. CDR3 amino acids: CASSPGRDRYEQYF. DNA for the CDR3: TGTGCCAGCAGCCCGGGACGGGACCGCTACGAGCAGTACTTC.

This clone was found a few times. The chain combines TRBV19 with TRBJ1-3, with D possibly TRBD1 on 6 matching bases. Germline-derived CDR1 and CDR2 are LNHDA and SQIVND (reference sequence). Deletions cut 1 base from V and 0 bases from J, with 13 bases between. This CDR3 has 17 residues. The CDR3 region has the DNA TGTGCCAGTAGTATAGCCCCCGGGACACACTCTGGAAACACCATATATTTT. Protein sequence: CASSIAPGTHSGNTIYF.

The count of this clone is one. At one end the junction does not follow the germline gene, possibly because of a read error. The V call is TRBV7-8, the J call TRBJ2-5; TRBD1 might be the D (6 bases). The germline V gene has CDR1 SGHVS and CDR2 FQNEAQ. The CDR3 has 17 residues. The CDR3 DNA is TGTGCCAGCAGCTTAGTAGTTCGCAGGGGCCCGAGGTCGTCCCAATACTTC. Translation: CASSLVVRRGPRSSQYF.

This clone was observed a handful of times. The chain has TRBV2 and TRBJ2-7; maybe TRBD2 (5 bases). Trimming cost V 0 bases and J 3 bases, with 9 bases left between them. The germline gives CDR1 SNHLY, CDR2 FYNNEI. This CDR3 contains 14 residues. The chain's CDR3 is CASSEAGALYEQYV. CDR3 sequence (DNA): TGTGCCAGCAGTGAAGCGGGAGCCCTCTACGAGCAGTACGTC.

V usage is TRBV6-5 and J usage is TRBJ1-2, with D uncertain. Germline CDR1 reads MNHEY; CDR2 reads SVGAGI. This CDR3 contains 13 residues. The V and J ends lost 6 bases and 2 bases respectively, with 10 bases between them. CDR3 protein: CASSRGRNYGYTF. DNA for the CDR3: TGTGCCAGCAGCCGCGGACGGAACTATGGCTACACCTTC.

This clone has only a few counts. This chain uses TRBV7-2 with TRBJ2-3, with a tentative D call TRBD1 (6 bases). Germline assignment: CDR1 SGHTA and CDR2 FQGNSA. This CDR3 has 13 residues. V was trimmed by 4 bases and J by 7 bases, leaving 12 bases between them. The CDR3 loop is CASSSRDRYTQYF. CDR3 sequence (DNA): TGTGCCAGCAGCTCTAGAGACAGGTATACGCAGTATTTT. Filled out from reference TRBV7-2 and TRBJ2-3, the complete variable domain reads GAGVSQSPSNKVTEKGKDVELRCDPISGHTALYWYRQSLGQGLEFLIYFQGNSAPDKSGLPSDRFSAERTGGSVSTLTIQRTQQEDSAVYLCASSSRDRYTQYFGPGTRLTVL.

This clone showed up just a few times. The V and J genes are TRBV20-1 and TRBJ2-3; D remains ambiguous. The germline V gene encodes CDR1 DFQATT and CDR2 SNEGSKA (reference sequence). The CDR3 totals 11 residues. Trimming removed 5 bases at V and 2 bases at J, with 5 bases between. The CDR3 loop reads CSAGPTDTQYF. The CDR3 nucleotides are TGCAGTGCTGGCCCCACAGATACGCAGTATTTT.

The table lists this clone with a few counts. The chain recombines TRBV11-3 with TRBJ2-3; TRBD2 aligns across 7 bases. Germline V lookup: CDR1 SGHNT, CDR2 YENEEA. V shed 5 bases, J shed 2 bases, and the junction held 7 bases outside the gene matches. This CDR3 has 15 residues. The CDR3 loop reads CASSPGGRNTDTQYF. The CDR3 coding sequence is TGTGCCAGCAGCCCGGGGGGTCGAAACACAGATACGCAGTATTTT. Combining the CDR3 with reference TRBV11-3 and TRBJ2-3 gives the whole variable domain EAGVVQSPRYKIIEKKQPVAFWCNPISGHNTLYWYLQNLGQGPELLIRYENEEAVDDSQLPKDRFSAERLKGVDSTLKIQPAELGDSAVYLCASSPGGRNTDTQYFGPGTRLTVL.

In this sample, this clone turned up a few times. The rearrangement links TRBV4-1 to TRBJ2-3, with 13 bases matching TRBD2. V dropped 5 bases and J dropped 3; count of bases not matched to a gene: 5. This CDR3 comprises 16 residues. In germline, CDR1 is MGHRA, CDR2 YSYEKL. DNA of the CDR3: TGCGCCAGCAGCTCGGAACTAGCGGGGGGGACAGATACGCAGTATTTT. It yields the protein CASSSELAGGTDTQYF.

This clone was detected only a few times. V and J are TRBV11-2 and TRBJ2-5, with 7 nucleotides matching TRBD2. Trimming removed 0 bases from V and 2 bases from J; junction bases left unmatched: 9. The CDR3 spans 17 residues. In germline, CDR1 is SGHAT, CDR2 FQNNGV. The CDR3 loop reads CASSLDLGGSDQETQYF. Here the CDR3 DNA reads TGTGCCAGCAGCTTAGATCTGGGAGGGAGTGATCAAGAGACCCAGTACTTC.

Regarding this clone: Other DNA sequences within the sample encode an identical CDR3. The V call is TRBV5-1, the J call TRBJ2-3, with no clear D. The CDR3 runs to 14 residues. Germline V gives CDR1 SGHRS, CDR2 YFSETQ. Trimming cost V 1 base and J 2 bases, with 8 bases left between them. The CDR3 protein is CASSLQGDTDTQYF. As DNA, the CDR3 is TGCGCCAGCAGCTTGCAAGGCGACACAGATACGCAGTATTTT.